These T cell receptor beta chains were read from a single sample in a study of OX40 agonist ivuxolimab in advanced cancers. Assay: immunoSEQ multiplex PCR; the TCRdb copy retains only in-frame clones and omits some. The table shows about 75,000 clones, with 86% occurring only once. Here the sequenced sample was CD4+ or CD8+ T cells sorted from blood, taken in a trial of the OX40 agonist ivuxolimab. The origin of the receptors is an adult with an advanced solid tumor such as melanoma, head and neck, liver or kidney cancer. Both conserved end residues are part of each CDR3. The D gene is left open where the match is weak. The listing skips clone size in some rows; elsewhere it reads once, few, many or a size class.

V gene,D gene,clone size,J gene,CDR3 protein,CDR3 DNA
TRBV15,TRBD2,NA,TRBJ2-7,CATSTEKGPRGRNF,TGTGCCACCAGCACTGAAAAGGGCCCCCGCGGGAGGAACTTC
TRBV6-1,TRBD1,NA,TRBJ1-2,CASSVAAGQGAYGYTF,TGTGCCAGCAGTGTAGCGGCGGGACAGGGGGCGTATGGCTACACCTTC
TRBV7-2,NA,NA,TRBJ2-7,CASSLEQRAYEQYF,TGTGCCAGCAGCTTAGAACAGAGGGCCTACGAGCAGTACTTC
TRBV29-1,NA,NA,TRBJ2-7,CSVDSGAYEQYF,TGCAGCGTTGATTCGGGGGCCTACGAGCAGTACTTC
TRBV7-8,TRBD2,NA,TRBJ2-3,CASSPRSLAGVGTQYF,TGTGCCAGCAGCCCTAGGTCCCTAGCGGGGGTGGGTACGCAGTATTTT
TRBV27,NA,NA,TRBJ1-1,CASSRGGVGTEAFF,TGTGCCAGCAGCCGAGGGGGGGTGGGCACTGAAGCTTTCTTT
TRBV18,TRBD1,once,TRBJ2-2,CASSPLRDSFTGELFF,TGTGCCAGCTCACCCCTACGGGACAGCTTCACCGGGGAGCTGTTTTTT
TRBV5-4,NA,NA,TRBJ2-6,CASTWGGRAGANVLTF,TGTGCCAGCACCTGGGGGGGGCGAGCTGGGGCCAACGTCCTGACTTTC
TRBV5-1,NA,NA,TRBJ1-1,CASSAGWGAALHNTEAFF,TGCGCCAGCAGCGCCGGCTGGGGGGCCGCCCTACATAACACTGAAGCTTTCTTT
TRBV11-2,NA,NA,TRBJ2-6,CASRPSGANVLTF,TGTGCCAGCAGGCCCTCTGGGGCCAACGTCCTGACTTTC
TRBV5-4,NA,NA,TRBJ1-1,CASFKTAMNTEAFF,TGTGCCAGCTTCAAAACAGCTATGAACACTGAAGCTTTCTTT
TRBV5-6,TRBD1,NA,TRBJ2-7,CASSSGTGGIDEQYF,TGTGCCAGCAGCTCCGGGACAGGGGGCATCGACGAGCAGTACTTC
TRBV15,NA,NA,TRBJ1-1,CATSREGVGWGSNLNTEAFF,TGTGCCACCAGCAGAGAAGGAGTAGGGTGGGGCTCAAACCTGAACACTGAAGCTTTCTTT
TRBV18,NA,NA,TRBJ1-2,CASSPEGGRVGYTF,TGTGCCAGCTCACCGGAGGGGGGGAGAGTTGGCTACACCTTC
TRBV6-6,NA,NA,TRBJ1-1,CASSYPLLTGSTEAFF,TGTGCCAGCAGTTATCCCTTGCTCACCGGGAGCACTGAAGCTTTCTTT
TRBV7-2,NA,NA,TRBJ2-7,CASSRPGNEQYF,TGTGCCAGCAGCCGCCCGGGGAACGAGCAGTACTTC
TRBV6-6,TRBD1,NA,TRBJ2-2,CASIPWGQEQTGELFF,TGTGCCAGCATCCCCTGGGGACAGGAGCAGACCGGGGAGCTGTTTTTT
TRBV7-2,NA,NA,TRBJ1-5,CASSLERTQPQHF,TGTGCCAGCAGCTTGGAAAGAACTCAGCCCCAGCATTTT
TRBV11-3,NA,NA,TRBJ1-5,CASSRDSNQPQHF,TGTGCCAGCAGCAGGGACAGCAATCAGCCCCAGCATTTT
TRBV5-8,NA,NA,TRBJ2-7,CASSLGGQTYEQYF,TGTGCCAGCAGCTTGGGGGGCCAAACCTACGAGCAGTACTTC
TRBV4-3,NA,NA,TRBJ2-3,CASSQEAGAHTDTQYF,TGCGCCAGCAGCCAAGAGGCTGGGGCCCACACAGATACGCAGTATTTT
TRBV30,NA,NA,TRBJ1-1,CAWGPGLRDTEAFF,TGTGCCTGGGGACCGGGCCTTAGGGACACTGAAGCTTTCTTT
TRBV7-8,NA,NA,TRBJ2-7,CASSLNRGTGLGKEQYF,TGTGCCAGCAGCTTAAATCGTGGAACAGGTCTAGGGAAAGAGCAGTACTTC
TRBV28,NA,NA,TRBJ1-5,CASSRGGPGQPQHF,TGTGCCAGCAGCCGGGGGGGGCCGGGTCAGCCCCAGCATTTT
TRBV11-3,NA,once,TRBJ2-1,CASSLDSSGQFF,TGTGCCAGCAGCTTAGATAGTTCGGGGCAGTTCTTC
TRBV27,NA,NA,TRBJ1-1,CASSSTPIPGSEAFF,TGTGCCAGCAGTTCTACCCCGATCCCAGGCAGTGAAGCTTTCTTT
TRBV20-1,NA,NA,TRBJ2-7,CSARGFREQYF,TGCAGTGCTAGGGGGTTTAGAGAGCAGTACTTC
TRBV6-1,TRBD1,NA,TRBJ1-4,CASSDLGTVEKLFF,TGTGCCAGCAGCGACCTTGGGACAGTCGAAAAACTGTTTTTT
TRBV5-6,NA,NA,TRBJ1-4,CASSLAPSTWGRLFF,TGTGCCAGCAGCTTGGCCCCCTCAACATGGGGTAGACTGTTTTTT
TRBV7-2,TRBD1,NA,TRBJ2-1,CASSPAGGREQFF,TGTGCCAGCAGCCCCGCAGGGGGCCGTGAGCAGTTCTTC
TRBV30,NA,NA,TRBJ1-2,CAWVDSRGDGYTF,TGTGCCTGGGTAGACAGCAGAGGGGACGGCTACACCTTC
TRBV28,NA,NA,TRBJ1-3,CASSFGDSGNTIYF,TGTGCCAGCAGTTTCGGGGACTCTGGAAACACCATATATTTT
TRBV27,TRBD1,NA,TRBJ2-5,CASSSTGAVLQETQYF,TGTGCCAGCAGTTCAACAGGGGCCGTACTTCAAGAGACCCAGTACTTC
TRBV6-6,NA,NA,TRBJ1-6,CASSPQTPAQSPLHF,TGTGCCAGCAGCCCCCAAACCCCGGCACAATCACCCCTCCACTTT
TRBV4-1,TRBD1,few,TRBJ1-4,CASSQRTGEANEKLFF,TGCGCCAGCAGCCAGAGAACAGGGGAAGCTAATGAAAAACTGTTTTTT
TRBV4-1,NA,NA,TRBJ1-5,CASSQPGQRDQPQHF,TGCGCCAGCAGCCAACCGGGACAACGTGATCAGCCCCAGCATTTT
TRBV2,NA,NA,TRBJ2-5,CASSGSQTETQYF,TGTGCCAGCAGTGGGTCTCAGACAGAGACCCAGTACTTC
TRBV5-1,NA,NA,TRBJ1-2,CASSPGQNYGYTF,TGCGCCAGCAGCCCCGGACAGAACTATGGCTACACCTTC
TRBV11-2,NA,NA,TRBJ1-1,CASSLGVGGTEAFF,TGTGCCAGCAGCTTAGGGGTTGGGGGCACTGAAGCTTTCTTT
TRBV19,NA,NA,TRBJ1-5,CASRERGQGSPRHF,TGTGCCAGTAGAGAGAGGGGACAAGGTTCGCCCCGGCATTTT
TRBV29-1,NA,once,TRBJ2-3,CSVEILDTQYF,TGCAGCGTTGAGATACTGGATACGCAGTATTTT
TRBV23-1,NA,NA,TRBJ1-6,CASSQSGGLNGSPLHF,TGCGCCAGCAGTCAGTCGGGGGGCTTAAATGGTTCACCCCTCCACTTT
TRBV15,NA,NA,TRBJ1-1,CATSKEVSLNTEAFF,TGTGCCACCAGCAAGGAGGTCAGCCTGAACACTGAAGCTTTCTTT
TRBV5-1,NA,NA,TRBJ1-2,CASSLAAGSQGGYTF,TGCGCCAGCAGCTTGGCCGCTGGGTCCCAGGGTGGCTACACCTTC
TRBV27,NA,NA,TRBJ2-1,CASSLRSRGNNEQFF,TGTGCCAGCAGTTTAAGGAGTCGCGGAAACAATGAGCAGTTCTTC
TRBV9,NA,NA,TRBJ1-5,CPSLDQPQHF,TGTCCCAGTCTGGATCAGCCCCAGCATTTT
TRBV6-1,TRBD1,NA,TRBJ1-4,CASSEAGGQVNEKLFF,TGTGCCAGCAGTGAAGCGGGGGGACAGGTGAATGAAAAACTGTTTTTT
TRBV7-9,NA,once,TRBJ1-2,CASSLEGRRSAYGYTF,TGTGCCAGCAGCTTAGAGGGTCGTCGGAGCGCTTATGGCTACACCTTC
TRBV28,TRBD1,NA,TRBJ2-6,CASRGTGASSGANVLTF,TGTGCCAGCAGGGGGACAGGGGCGTCCTCTGGGGCCAACGTCCTGACTTTC
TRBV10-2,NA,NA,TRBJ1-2,CASSGSGGEGNYGYTF,TGCGCCAGCAGTGGCAGCGGGGGAGAAGGCAACTATGGCTACACCTTC
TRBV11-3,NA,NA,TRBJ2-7,CASSRPGAESSYEQYF,TGTGCCAGCAGCCGCCCCGGGGCAGAGAGCTCCTACGAGCAGTACTTC
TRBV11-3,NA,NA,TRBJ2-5,CASSSQETQYF,TGTGCCAGCAGCTCCCAAGAGACCCAGTACTTC
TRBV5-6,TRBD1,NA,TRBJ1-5,CASSRGQGANQPQHF,TGTGCCAGCAGCCGGGGACAGGGGGCGAATCAGCCCCAGCATTTT
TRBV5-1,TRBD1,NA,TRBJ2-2,CASSSRTGMAGELFF,TGCGCCAGCAGCTCACGGACAGGGATGGCCGGGGAGCTGTTTTTT
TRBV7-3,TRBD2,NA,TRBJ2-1,CASSPGGLGKNEQFF,TGTGCCAGCAGCCCCGGGGGACTAGGGAAGAATGAGCAGTTCTTC
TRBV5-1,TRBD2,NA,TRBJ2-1,CASSVAGAYNEQFF,TGCGCCAGCAGCGTAGCGGGGGCCTACAATGAGCAGTTCTTC
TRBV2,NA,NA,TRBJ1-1,CASSSQRGGDTEAFF,TGTGCCAGCAGCTCGCAAAGGGGTGGGGACACTGAAGCTTTCTTT
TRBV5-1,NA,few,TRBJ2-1,CASSLEYEQFF,TGCGCCAGCAGCTTGGAGTATGAGCAGTTCTTC